This TCR beta chain was captured in a study of human T cells and chemical hapten exposure. Study overall: Doses of diphenylcyclopropenone went to the patients' scalps weekly throughout the approximately 22-week study. Small pooled library volume differences chiefly drove per-sample TCR yield variation.

Via MiXCR, TCRdb re-called the RACE reads, giving one row per CDR3 protein. Of 250,000 to 300,000 distinct CDR3 sequences listed, 7.5% to 9% were seen once; the top ten hold 0.9% to 1.5%. Described time point: pre-sensitization, week 0. The treatment was: therapeutic diphenylcyclopropenone sensitization with weekly scalp DPC. V lost 5 bases, J lost 2 bases, and 9 bases lay in between. CDR1 SQVTM and CDR2 ANQGSEA come from the germline V gene. The CDR3 sequence is 12 residues long. Study-wide points: Controls had significantly fewer large CDR3 similarity clusters than were formed by expanded TCRs.

This clonotype was observed many times. Its matching antigen is unknown. V gene TRBV29-1 combines with J gene TRBJ1-2; perhaps TRBD1 as D (5 bases). The sequences come from whole blood, collected in connection with sensitization to the hapten diphenylcyclopropenone (DPC). The clonotype was recovered from a man between 18 and 35 years old with alopecia areata. Some clones in this sample may be carry-over from other donors' samples. The DNA for the CDR3 is TGCAGCGTTTTCGACAGCAACTATGGCTACACCTTC. Protein product: CSVFDSNYGYTF.